A selection of T cell receptor beta chains follows, all from one sample in a study of vaccination and CD4 T cells after COVID-19. A single record per CDR3 protein comes from TCRdb applying MiXCR to the PCR reads. The sample includes 21,000 or so distinct CDR3 sequences, about 48% seen only once; the top ten take about 4.6%. These TCRs' antigens remain unknown. Sequenced material: CD4+ T cells from blood, cultured in vitro. Source of these receptors: a human donor who had recovered from COVID-19. The CDR3 runs from the conserved cysteine through the conserved F or W. Fields, in order: J gene, D gene, V gene, clone size, CDR3 protein, CDR3 DNA. D genes are given only for firm matches. A row's size may be missing; if present it is once, few, many or a size class.

J: TRBJ2-5; D: TRBD2; V: TRBV2; size: .; CDR3: CASSFIAGGQETQYF; DNA: TGTGCCAGCAGTTTTATAGCGGGAGGGCAAGAGACCCAGTACTTC
J: TRBJ1-6; D: TRBD1; V: TRBV6-5; size: .; CDR3: CASSSQGDSPLHF; DNA: TGTGCCAGCAGTTCTCAGGGGGATTCACCCCTCCACTTT
J: TRBJ1-2; D: .; V: TRBV29-1; size: .; CDR3: CSAGGPQGPLDYGYTF; DNA: TGCAGCGCTGGGGGTCCGCAGGGACCTCTAGACTATGGCTACACCTTC
J: TRBJ2-5; D: TRBD2; V: TRBV20-1; size: few; CDR3: CSAYGLAGTETQYF; DNA: TGCAGTGCTTACGGACTAGCGGGGACAGAGACCCAGTACTTC
J: TRBJ2-3; D: .; V: TRBV5-4; size: .; CDR3: CASNLEGSDTQYF; DNA: TGTGCCAGCAACCTTGAGGGATCAGATACGCAGTATTTT
J: TRBJ1-1; D: .; V: TRBV3-1; size: .; CDR3: CASSPYGPKNTEAFF; DNA: TGTGCCAGCAGCCCGTACGGGCCTAAAAACACTGAAGCTTTCTTT
J: TRBJ2-1; D: .; V: TRBV20-1; size: .; CDR3: CSARLTGRDEQFF; DNA: TGCAGTGCTAGATTGACGGGAAGGGATGAGCAGTTCTTC
J: TRBJ1-2; D: .; V: TRBV7-9; size: .; CDR3: CASNTTGGYTF; DNA: TGTGCCAGCAACACAACAGGGGGCTACACCTTC
J: TRBJ1-1; D: .; V: TRBV6-5; size: .; CDR3: CASSSERGVPGNTEAFF; DNA: TGTGCCAGCAGTTCCGAACGGGGGGTCCCTGGGAACACTGAAGCTTTCTTT
J: TRBJ2-5; D: TRBD1; V: TRBV7-2; size: .; CDR3: CASSPVPGTGGDYFETQYF; DNA: TGTGCCAGCAGCCCCGTTCCCGGGACAGGGGGCGATTATTTTGAGACCCAGTACTTC
J: TRBJ1-3; D: .; V: TRBV7-9; size: .; CDR3: CASSLAHFKGSSGNTIYF; DNA: TGTGCCAGCAGCTTAGCTCATTTCAAAGGGAGCTCTGGAAACACCATATATTTT
J: TRBJ2-5; D: TRBD2; V: TRBV7-9; size: few; CDR3: CASSLGASGFQETQYF; DNA: TGTGCCAGCAGCCTGGGGGCTAGCGGGTTCCAAGAGACCCAGTACTTC
J: TRBJ1-6; D: .; V: TRBV7-2; size: .; CDR3: CASSPGQRTSPLHF; DNA: TGTGCCAGCAGCCCTGGACAGAGGACATCACCCCTCCACTTT
J: TRBJ1-2; D: TRBD1; V: TRBV2; size: few; CDR3: CASSEARGLGGYTF; DNA: TGTGCCAGCAGTGAGGCCAGGGGGCTCGGTGGCTACACCTTC
J: TRBJ2-2; D: .; V: TRBV6-1; size: .; CDR3: CATWTRETGELFF; DNA: TGTGCCACCTGGACTCGTGAAACCGGGGAGCTGTTTTTT
J: TRBJ1-1; D: .; V: TRBV6-2/TRBV6-3; size: .; CDR3: CASHDGRGRNTEAFF; DNA: TGTGCCAGCCATGACGGCCGGGGGAGGAACACTGAAGCTTTCTTT
J: TRBJ2-7; D: TRBD2; V: TRBV7-2; size: few; CDR3: CASSLSGGSYEQYF; DNA: TGTGCCAGCAGCCTTAGCGGGGGCTCCTACGAGCAGTACTTC
J: TRBJ1-2; D: .; V: TRBV7-8; size: .; CDR3: CASSSISDPNYGYTF; DNA: TGTGCCAGCAGCTCAATTTCGGACCCTAACTATGGCTACACCTTC
J: TRBJ1-6; D: .; V: TRBV4-1; size: .; CDR3: CASSQYTGPPSLHF; DNA: TGCGCCAGCAGCCAATATACGGGACCTCCGTCCCTCCACTTT
J: TRBJ2-3; D: TRBD2; V: TRBV6-4; size: few; CDR3: CASSPNGGGASTDTQYF; DNA: TGTGCCAGCAGTCCGAACGGCGGGGGGGCTAGCACAGATACGCAGTATTTT
J: TRBJ2-2; D: .; V: TRBV4-3; size: .; CDR3: CASRPQGNTGELFF; DNA: TGCGCCAGCAGGCCCCAGGGCAATACCGGGGAGCTGTTTTTT
J: TRBJ1-5; D: .; V: TRBV19; size: .; CDR3: CASSGTQNQPQHF; DNA: TGTGCCAGTAGCGGGACACAGAATCAGCCCCAGCATTTT
J: TRBJ2-5; D: TRBD2; V: TRBV18; size: .; CDR3: CASSSSGVQETQYF; DNA: TGTGCCAGCTCGTCTAGCGGGGTCCAAGAGACCCAGTACTTC
J: TRBJ1-1; D: .; V: TRBV5-8; size: few; CDR3: CASSPRVRAMNTEAFF; DNA: TGTGCCAGCAGCCCCAGGGTACGGGCCATGAACACTGAAGCTTTCTTT
J: TRBJ1-6; D: .; V: TRBV12-3/TRBV12-4; size: .; CDR3: CASVDTANSPLHF; DNA: TGTGCCAGTGTGGACACTGCTAATTCACCCCTCCACTTT
J: TRBJ1-3; D: .; V: TRBV7-9; size: few; CDR3: CASSLFGTGMNTIYF; DNA: TGTGCCAGCAGCTTATTTGGGACCGGGATGAACACCATATATTTT
J: TRBJ1-1; D: .; V: TRBV20-1; size: .; CDR3: CSASPAQTANTEAFF; DNA: TGCAGTGCTAGTCCAGCCCAGACAGCGAACACTGAAGCTTTCTTT
J: TRBJ1-4; D: .; V: TRBV7-9; size: .; CDR3: CASSLGRVDEKLFF; DNA: TGTGCCAGCAGCTTAGGTCGGGTAGACGAAAAACTGTTTTTT
J: TRBJ1-5; D: .; V: TRBV7-9; size: few; CDR3: CASTPEGDQPQHF; DNA: TGTGCCAGCACACCCGAGGGGGATCAGCCCCAGCATTTT
J: TRBJ2-1; D: .; V: TRBV6-1; size: .; CDR3: CASSARGPFSYNEQFF; DNA: TGTGCCAGCAGTGCCAGGGGACCTTTCTCCTACAATGAGCAGTTCTTC
J: TRBJ1-5; D: TRBD1; V: TRBV19; size: .; CDR3: CASRTGTGGNNQPQHF; DNA: TGTGCCAGTAGGACCGGGACAGGGGGGAACAATCAGCCCCAGCATTTT
J: TRBJ2-7; D: TRBD2; V: TRBV5-4; size: .; CDR3: CASSLPPSAGTTYEQYF; DNA: TGTGCCAGCAGCTTGCCCCCCTCAGCGGGGACTACCTACGAGCAGTACTTC
J: TRBJ1-6; D: TRBD1; V: TRBV12-3/TRBV12-4; size: .; CDR3: CASSPGPRQGPPLHF; DNA: TGTGCCAGCAGTCCCGGACCGAGACAGGGTCCACCCCTCCACTTT
J: TRBJ1-5; D: .; V: TRBV19; size: .; CDR3: CASSMGRGERQPQHF; DNA: TGTGCCAGTAGTATGGGGCGAGGGGAACGCCAGCCCCAGCATTTT
J: TRBJ1-4; D: .; V: TRBV2; size: .; CDR3: CASRWTLGEKLFF; DNA: TGTGCCAGCAGGTGGACCTTGGGCGAAAAACTGTTTTTT
J: TRBJ2-5; D: TRBD2; V: TRBV11-3; size: .; CDR3: CASSSRTSGKETQYF; DNA: TGTGCCAGCAGCTCACGGACTAGCGGGAAAGAGACCCAGTACTTC
J: TRBJ2-7; D: TRBD2; V: TRBV6-1; size: once; CDR3: CASSEYSGFYEQYF; DNA: TGTGCCAGCAGTGAGTATAGCGGGTTCTACGAGCAGTACTTC
J: TRBJ1-5; D: .; V: TRBV7-9; size: few; CDR3: CASSGGGPNNQPQHF; DNA: TGTGCCAGCAGCGGGGGGGGGCCTAACAATCAGCCCCAGCATTTT
J: TRBJ2-5; D: .; V: TRBV18; size: few; CDR3: CASSPQDGDQYF; DNA: TGTGCCAGCTCACCGCAAGATGGAGACCAGTACTTC
J: TRBJ1-6; D: .; V: TRBV2; size: .; CDR3: CASSEALKSPLHF; DNA: TGTGCCAGCAGTGAGGCCCTTAAATCACCCCTCCACTTT
J: TRBJ1-1; D: .; V: TRBV11-2; size: .; CDR3: CASSLGGGGTEAFF; DNA: TGTGCCAGCAGCTTAGGTGGAGGGGGCACTGAAGCTTTCTTT
J: TRBJ1-1; D: .; V: TRBV15; size: few; CDR3: CATSREREAFF; DNA: TGTGCCACCAGCAGGGAGCGGGAAGCTTTCTTT
J: TRBJ2-5; D: .; V: TRBV6-1; size: .; CDR3: CASMGSGETQYF; DNA: TGTGCCAGCATGGGGTCCGGGGAGACCCAGTACTTC
J: TRBJ1-3; D: .; V: TRBV19; size: .; CDR3: CASSMRGTAGNTIYF; DNA: TGTGCCAGTAGTATGCGGGGAACAGCTGGAAACACCATATATTTT
J: TRBJ2-3; D: .; V: TRBV6-1; size: .; CDR3: CASSESSLFSTDTQYF; DNA: TGTGCCAGCAGTGAGAGTAGCCTGTTTAGCACAGATACGCAGTATTTT
J: TRBJ1-4; D: TRBD1; V: TRBV20-1; size: .; CDR3: CSAGGQGQNEKLFF; DNA: TGCAGTGCTGGGGGACAGGGACAAAATGAAAAACTGTTTTTT
J: TRBJ1-6; D: .; V: TRBV20-1; size: .; CDR3: CSARGRTDDSPLHF; DNA: TGCAGTGCTAGAGGACGGACAGATGATTCACCCCTCCACTTT
J: TRBJ1-2; D: TRBD1; V: TRBV15; size: .; CDR3: CATSQEILKGTGDGYTF; DNA: TGTGCCACCTCACAAGAGATCCTAAAGGGGACAGGGGACGGCTACACCTTC
J: TRBJ2-2; D: .; V: TRBV7-9; size: .; CDR3: CASSFGHRTGELFF; DNA: TGTGCCAGCAGCTTCGGACACCGCACCGGGGAGCTGTTTTTT
J: TRBJ1-1; D: .; V: TRBV2; size: .; CDR3: CASQGGIWIDTEAFF; DNA: TGTGCCAGCCAGGGAGGCATTTGGATCGACACTGAAGCTTTCTTT
J: TRBJ2-3; D: .; V: TRBV6-4; size: .; CDR3: CASSQDRFTDTQYF; DNA: TGTGCCAGCAGTCAAGACAGGTTCACAGATACGCAGTATTTT
J: TRBJ1-5; D: .; V: TRBV12-3/TRBV12-4; size: few; CDR3: CASIKQGAYSNQPQHF; DNA: TGTGCCAGCATTAAACAGGGAGCGTATAGCAATCAGCCCCAGCATTTT
J: TRBJ2-2; D: .; V: TRBV7-3; size: .; CDR3: CASSLYPKGPIAGELFF; DNA: TGTGCCAGCAGCTTATATCCCAAGGGGCCCATCGCCGGGGAGCTGTTTTTT
J: TRBJ2-7; D: TRBD1; V: TRBV4-1; size: .; CDR3: CASRTGPGDSYEQYF; DNA: TGCGCCAGCCGGACAGGGCCGGGCGACTCCTACGAGCAGTACTTC
J: TRBJ2-1; D: .; V: TRBV6-1; size: .; CDR3: CASSEARAGTAIQQFF; DNA: TGTGCCAGCAGTGAAGCGCGGGCGGGGACAGCCATCCAGCAGTTCTTC
J: TRBJ2-7; D: TRBD2; V: TRBV25-1; size: .; CDR3: CASSESGLAGVYEQYF; DNA: TGTGCCAGCAGTGAATCGGGACTAGCGGGGGTCTACGAGCAGTACTTC
J: TRBJ1-4; D: TRBD1; V: TRBV20-1; size: few; CDR3: CSAETGVREKLFF; DNA: TGCAGTGCTGAGACAGGGGTTCGCGAAAAACTGTTTTTT
J: TRBJ1-6; D: .; V: TRBV6-1; size: few; CDR3: CASSAKGADNSPLHF; DNA: TGTGCCAGCAGTGCAAAAGGGGCGGATAATTCACCCCTCCACTTT